The 3 T cell receptor beta chains reported below all come from one sample, sequenced in a study of cytomegalovirus exposure and HLA in healthy donors. The PCR used 60 Vbeta and 13 Jbeta primers. Libraries were prepared by immunoSEQ multiplex PCR; TCRdb keeps only in-frame clonotypes and omits some of them. The sample shows roughly 130,000 clones, roughly 88% of them seen only once. The sample consisted of PBMCs. The receptors were gathered from a woman in her thirties or forties in good health and CMV-seronegative.

This clone was observed a single time. The gene calls are TRBV11-3 and TRBJ1-1, with D possibly being TRBD1 (6 bases). CDR3 length equals 14 residues. The germline V and J ends were trimmed by 5 bases and 3 bases, with 13 bases remaining between them. Germline CDR1 SGHNT, CDR2 YENEEA. The CDR3 region has the DNA TGTGCCAGCAGCACACAGGGTTTCGACACTGAAGCTTTCTTT. It codes for CASSTQGFDTEAFF.

The rearrangement uses TRBV14 and TRBJ2-1, with TRBD2 as a possible D gene (6 bases). The length of the CDR3 is 15 residues. Per germline, CDR1 SGHDN and CDR2 FVKESK. V was cut by 1 base and J by 7 bases, with 14 bases left in between. DNA of the CDR3: TGTGCCAGCAGCCAAGCGATTACGCGGGGAAATGAGCAGTTCTTC. Translated: CASSQAITRGNEQFF. The full variable domain, with the rest looked up from reference TRBV14 and TRBJ2-1, is EAGVTQFPSHSVIEKGQTVTLRCDPISGHDNLYWYRRVMGKEIKFLLHFVKESKQDESGMPNNRFLAERTGGTYSTLKVQPAELEDSGVYFCASSQAITRGNEQFFGPGTRLTVL.

The genes are TRBV29-1 and TRBJ1-1, with 9 bases fitting TRBD1. The germline V gene encodes CDR1 SQVTM and CDR2 ANQGSEA. The V gene end was trimmed by 4 bases and the J gene end by 4 bases; junction bases not matched to a gene: 4. The length of the CDR3 is 13 residues. The DNA for the CDR3 is TGCAGCGTTGTGAGGGACAGGGCCACTGAAGCTTTCTTT. As protein: CSVVRDRATEAFF.